This T cell receptor (beta chain) stems from a study of blood T cell repertoires in COVID-19. Study-level information: Samples of COVID-19 (acute and convalescent) were obtained from the United States, Italy and Spain. PBMCs, B-cell-depleted T cells, or T cells provided the cDNA or gDNA that made up the material.

Method: immunoSEQ multiplex PCR; TCRdb's copy keeps in-frame clones and lacks some. The table lists over 150,000 clones, about 90% of them singletons. Deletions cut 4 bases from V and 4 bases from J, with 15 bases between. Germline V CDR1 and CDR2: SGHKS, YYEKEE (reference sequence). The CDR3 sequence is 15 residues long. The origin of this receptor is a man in his forties or fifties with acute or convalescent COVID-19. The V gene is TRBV5-5, the J gene TRBJ1-3; D perhaps matches TRBD1 (6 bases). Material for sequencing was peripheral blood. CDR3 nucleotide sequence: TGTGCCAGCAGCCGGGACGGGGGGGCCGGAAACACCATATATTTT. Amino acids: CASSRDGGAGNTIYF.